This TCR beta chain was captured by sequencing in a study of blood T cell repertoires in COVID-19. The repertoire was sequenced with immunoSEQ multiplex PCR; TCRdb's copy has only in-frame clones and lacks some. The data contain 95,000 or so clones, about 88% of them seen just once; the ten biggest clones take up 1.2%. V shed 0 bases and J shed 4 bases, with 9 bases lying between them. CDR1 is MNHEY and CDR2 is SVGEGT in the germline V gene. The CDR3 sequence is 14 residues long. Specimen: peripheral blood. The origin of this receptor is a man aged 80 or over with active or convalescent COVID-19. This rearrangement joins TRBV6-2 or TRBV6-3 to TRBJ1-2, with D tentatively TRBD1 (6 bases). CDR3 region: CASSYSTGPYGYTF. The CDR3 DNA reads as TGTGCCAGCAGTTACTCAACAGGGCCCTATGGCTACACCTTC.